This T cell receptor beta chain was recovered during a study of PD-1 blockade in classical Hodgkin lymphoma. V was shortened by 3 bases and J by 0 bases, with 12 bases between the two germline ends. From germline, CDR1 is LNHDA and CDR2 SQIVND (reference sequence). CDR3 size: 16 residues. The time point: cycle 4 day 1 (C4D1), after 5 to 7 weeks of nivolumab. Each patient's relapse followed autologous stem cell transplantation, and brentuximab vedotin exposure varied. Sequencing used immunoSEQ multiplex PCR; TCRdb keeps in-frame clones, though not all of them. The table shows roughly 50,000 clones, with about nine tenths occurring only once. Findings and limits, study-wide: Anyone who began nivolumab under 1 year after ASCT was excluded. Healthy donors reportedly exceeded newly diagnosed patients in baseline TCR diversity.

Turning to this clone: Antigen unknown.

The material was peripheral blood mononuclear cells (PBMCs), obtained before the fourth cycle of nivolumab. The chain is built from TRBV19 and TRBJ2-1; weak D call: TRBD2 (5 bases). The TCR sequence derives from a human donor with classical Hodgkin lymphoma. CDR3 region: CASSITGWSSYNEQFF. The CDR3, as DNA: TGTGCCAGTAGTATCACGGGGTGGAGCTCCTACAATGAGCAGTTCTTC. The complete variable domain, with remaining parts taken from reference TRBV19 and TRBJ2-1, reads DGGITQSPKYLFRKEGQNVTLSCEQNLNHDAMYWYRQDPGQGLRLIYYSQIVNDFQKGDIAEGYSVSREKKESFPLTVTSAQKNPTAFYLCASSITGWSSYNEQFFGPGTRLTVL.